These 27 T cell receptor beta chains came from one sample sequenced in a study of T cells in Graves' hyperthyroidism and ophthalmopathy. Regions amplified from RNA transcripts were the TCR beta CDR3 regions. The HTBI set primed first-round TCR CDR3 RT-PCR. TCRdb reprocessed the multiplex PCR reads via MiXCR and lists one record per CDR3 protein. The data contain roughly 740,000 distinct CDR3 sequences, around 17% of them singletons. Sequenced sample: blood. The source of these receptors is a man younger than 30 with Graves' hyperthyroidism.

This clonotype showed up many times. The chain is built from TRBV12-3 or TRBV12-4 and TRBJ2-4, with 12 positions matching TRBD2. V was pared by 2 bases and J by 8 bases, with 10 bases of the junction left unmatched. The CDR3 has 17 residues. CDR3: CASSLRRLAGGPHIQYF. The CDR3 DNA follows: TGTGCCAGCAGTTTACGTCGTCTAGCGGGAGGGCCGCACATTCAGTACTTC.

The J gene is TRBJ2-5, the V gene TRBV6-1; D is tentatively TRBD1 or TRBD2 (5 bases each). The germline V gene encodes CDR1 MNHNS and CDR2 SASEGT. The CDR3 totals 15 residues. V dropped 2 bases and J dropped 2 bases, with 12 bases sitting between them. The CDR3 reads CASSEFRDRQETQYF. In DNA, the CDR3 is TGTGCCAGCAGTGAATTCCGGGACCGACAAGAGACCCAGTACTTC.

The genes are TRBV6-1 and TRBJ2-2; D call uncertain. V shed 10 bases and J shed 4 bases, with 10 bases lying between them. Germline values: CDR1 MNHNS, CDR2 SASEGT. The CDR3 sequence is 12 residues long. The CDR3 region has the DNA TGTGCCACGGGCCAAACCACCGGGGAGCTGTTTTTT. Its protein product is CATGQTTGELFF.

This clonotype was recorded a few times. V and J are TRBV20-1 and TRBJ1-4; D gene uncertain. V lost 0 bases to trimming and J lost 2 bases, with 7 bases between them. The V gene's germline CDR1 is DFQATT and CDR2 SNEGSKA (reference sequence). This CDR3 is 14 amino acids long. CDR3 in DNA: TGCAGTGCTAGAGATGCCGACACTAATGAAAAACTGTTTTTT. This encodes CSARDADTNEKLFF.

On this clonotype itself: One end of the junction does not line up with germline, which may come from a read error. The rearrangement joins TRBV15 to TRBJ1-2; no clear D gene. Germline values: CDR1 LNHNV, CDR2 YYDKDF (reference sequence). CDR3 length: 13 residues. In DNA, the CDR3 is TGTGCCACCAGCAGAGATAGGATTTATGGCTGCACCTTC. Encoded protein: CATSRDRIYGCTF. The whole variable domain, remainder taken from reference TRBV15 and TRBJ1-2, is DAMVIQNPRYQVTQFGKPVTLSCSQTLNHNVMYWYQQKSSQAPKLLFHYYDKDFNNEADTPDNFQSRRPNTSFCFLDIRSPGLGDTAMYLCATSRDRIYGCTFGSGTRLTVV.

This CDR3 reads CASSWTGLVGEQYF. For the CDR3, the DNA is TGTGCCAGCAGTTGGACAGGGCTTGTCGGCGAGCAGTACTTC. The chain uses TRBV12-3 or TRBV12-4 and TRBJ2-7; 8 nucleotides line up with TRBD1. The length of the CDR3 is 14 residues. The trim removed 4 bases at V and 6 bases at J, leaving 8 bases unmatched.

The rearrangement uses TRBV6-2 or TRBV6-3 and TRBJ2-1; 10 bases are a match to TRBD1. Germline V gene lookup returns CDR1 MNHEY and CDR2 SVGEGT. V shed 5 bases, J shed 6 bases, and the junction held 4 bases outside the gene matches. This CDR3 has 14 amino acids. CDR3 amino acids: CASSKGQGSNEQFF. CDR3 sequence (DNA): TGTGCCAGCAGTAAGGGACAGGGGTCCAATGAGCAGTTCTTC.

This clonotype was detected a few times. The chain is built from TRBV7-9 and TRBJ2-1, with TRBD2 identical over 7 bases. The CDR3 is 15 amino acids. V lost 8 bases to trimming and J lost 4 bases; unmatched junction nucleotides: 11. CDR1 and CDR2 (germline): SEHNR, FQNEAQ (reference sequence). The CDR3 nucleotides are TGTGCCAGCTCCTTTCTAGCGGATCTATACAATGAGCAGTTCTTC. It codes for CASSFLADLYNEQFF. The variable domain in full, completed from reference TRBV7-9 and TRBJ2-1, reads DTGVSQNPRHKITKRGQNVTFRCDPISEHNRLYWYRQTLGQGPEFLTYFQNEAQLEKSRLLSDRFSAERPKGSFSTLEIQRTEQGDSAMYLCASSFLADLYNEQFFGPGTRLTVL.

This clonotype was found a few times. The chain uses TRBV12-3 or TRBV12-4 and TRBJ1-1, with a possible D match to TRBD1 (5 bases). This CDR3 is built from 13 residues. V lost 6 bases and J 5 bases, leaving 13 bases between the germline ends. The CDR3 bases are TGTGCCAGCAGGGACGGGGGTGGGACTGAAGCTTTCTTT. Protein: CASRDGGGTEAFF.

In its sample, this clonotype was seen a few times. The chain recombines TRBV12-3 or TRBV12-4 with TRBJ1-3; 9 bases match TRBD1. Trimming took 2 bases from V and 2 from J; bases not matched to a gene: 7. This CDR3 contains 17 residues. CDR3 DNA: TGTGCCAGCAGTTTATTGGGACAGGGATTCCCTGGAAACACCATATATTTT. Translated: CASSLLGQGFPGNTIYF.

This clonotype was recorded a few times. The DNA of the CDR3 is TGTGCCAGCAGTGAAGTAGGACAAACCCATGTCTACACCTTC. Amino acids: CASSEVGQTHVYTF. V gene TRBV6-1 combines with J gene TRBJ1-2; D is perhaps TRBD1 (5 bases). This CDR3 has 14 amino acids. Trimming took 1 base from V and 10 from J, leaving 16 bases between them. Looked up from germline, CDR1 is MNHNS and CDR2 is SASEGT.

V gene TRBV10-3 combines with J gene TRBJ1-2; 8 bases agree with TRBD1. The CDR3 runs to 15 residues. Germline lookup yields CDR1 ENHRY and CDR2 SYGVKD. V gave up 5 bases and J gave up 5 bases; unmatched junction bases: 10. CDR3 loop: CAISPERTGSYGYTF. DNA of the CDR3: TGTGCCATCAGTCCAGAAAGGACAGGGTCTTATGGCTACACCTTC.

There are a few counts of this clonotype. This rearrangement joins TRBV7-2 to TRBJ2-7; tentatively, D is TRBD2 (5 bases). Germline V gene sequence: CDR1 SGHTA, CDR2 FQGNSA. The V end was cut by 2 bases, the J end by 0 bases, with 11 bases between. The CDR3 contains 15 residues. CDR3: CASSLSPAVSYEQYF. As DNA, the CDR3 is TGTGCCAGCAGCTTAAGCCCAGCGGTCTCCTACGAGCAGTACTTC.

There are many counts of this clonotype. This chain joins TRBV30 and TRBJ2-5; D unresolved. Trimming took off 0 bases at V and 5 bases at J, with 10 bases between the two ends. CDR3 length: 13 residues. Germline-derived CDR1 and CDR2 are GTSNPN and SVGIG (reference sequence). The CDR3 reads CAWSVHGWETQYF. The CDR3 nucleotides read TGTGCCTGGAGTGTACACGGGTGGGAGACCCAGTACTTC. Drawing the rest from reference TRBV30 and TRBJ2-5, the complete variable domain is SQTIHQWPATLVQPVGSPLSLECTVEGTSNPNLYWYRQAAGRGLQLLFYSVGIGQISSEVPQNLSASRPQDRQFILSSKKLLLSDSGFYLCAWSVHGWETQYFGPGTRLLVL.

This clonotype was observed at least ten times. One junction end disagrees with the germline gene, perhaps due to a read error. This chain links TRBV7-3 with TRBJ2-1; perhaps TRBD1 as D (5 bases). CDR3 length: 15 residues. Germline V CDR1 and CDR2: SGHTA, FQGTGA. CDR3 protein: CASSITGDLVDEQFF. The CDR3 nucleotides read TGTGCCAGCAGCATAACAGGAGACCTGGTCGATGAGCAGTTCTTC.

In this sample, this clonotype turned up many times. The V gene is TRBV2, the J gene TRBJ1-2; the match to TRBD1 covers 7 bases. The CDR3 covers 13 residues. J was trimmed by 8 bases and V by 5 bases; bases with no gene match: 8. Germline V gene sequence: CDR1 SNHLY, CDR2 FYNNEI. As DNA, the CDR3 is TGTGCCAGCAGTCCAGAGACAGGGAAGGGCTACACCTTC. Protein product: CASSPETGKGYTF. Complete variable domain (other parts from reference TRBV2 and TRBJ1-2): EPEVTQTPSHQVTQMGQEVILRCVPISNHLYFYWYRQILGQKVEFLVSFYNNEISEKSEIFDDQFSVERPDGSNFTLKIRSTKLEDSAMYFCASSPETGKGYTFGSGTRLTVV.

Only a few counts were recorded for this clonotype. This rearrangement joins TRBV7-2 to TRBJ2-7, with 7 bases that match TRBD2. The CDR3 is 16 residues long. The germline V gene has CDR1 SGHTA and CDR2 FQGNSA. V lost 5 bases and J lost 2; bases outside the gene matches: 12. CDR3 DNA sequence: TGTGCCAGCAGCCCCTCCGCGGGAGAGATAGCCTACGAGCAGTACTTC. It yields the protein CASSPSAGEIAYEQYF. The variable domain in full, with the rest retrieved from reference TRBV7-2 and TRBJ2-7, is GAGVSQSPSNKVTEKGKDVELRCDPISGHTALYWYRQSLGQGLEFLIYFQGNSAPDKSGLPSDRFSAERTGGSVSTLTIQRTQQEDSAVYLCASSPSAGEIAYEQYFGPGTRLTVT.

This clonotype was seen only a few times. The CDR3 is CSVTAGTSGSGVSGELFF. The CDR3 DNA follows: TGCAGCGTAACAGCCGGGACTAGCGGGAGTGGGGTCTCCGGGGAGCTGTTTTTT. This sequence joins TRBV29-1 and TRBJ2-2; 14 bases fit TRBD2. This CDR3 is built from 18 residues. With 6 bases clipped from V and 6 bases from J, the junction kept 15 bases outside the gene matches. The V gene's germline CDR1 is SQVTM and CDR2 ANQGSEA.

The chain couples TRBV20-1 to TRBJ1-1; a possible D gene is TRBD1 (6 bases). Germline V gene lookup returns CDR1 DFQATT and CDR2 SNEGSKA (reference sequence). The CDR3 has 11 amino acids. Trimming left V 6 bases short and J 6 bases short, with 11 bases between. CDR3 sequence (DNA): TGCAGTGCCTCCAGGGGCTCTGAAGCTTTCTTT. Its translation: CSASRGSEAFF.

This clonotype was picked up many times. The chain combines TRBV7-2 with TRBJ2-3; 8 bases line up with TRBD2. The length of the CDR3 is 15 residues. The V gene's germline CDR1 is SGHTA and CDR2 FQGNSA. Trimming took 3 bases from V and 4 from J; bases not matched to a gene: 6. Here the CDR3 reads CASSFVAGSADTQYF. The CDR3 nucleotides are TGTGCCAGCAGCTTCGTAGCGGGATCCGCAGATACGCAGTATTTT.

The V call is TRBV5-4, the J call TRBJ1-1; D is undetermined. This CDR3 contains 14 residues. V was trimmed by 0 bases and J by 5 bases, leaving 11 bases between them. CDR1 is SGHNT, CDR2 YYREEE, per germline (reference sequence). CDR3 sequence reads: CASSLERGTTEAFF. The DNA of the CDR3 is TGTGCCAGCAGCTTGGAGCGGGGAACGACTGAAGCTTTCTTT. The variable domain in full, with the rest retrieved from reference TRBV5-4 and TRBJ1-1, is ETGVTQSPTHLIKTRGQQVTLRCSSQSGHNTVSWYQQALGQGPQFIFQYYREEENGRGNFPPRFSGLQFPNYSSELNVNALELDDSALYLCASSLERGTTEAFFGQGTRLTVV.

This clonotype was detected many times. The chain is built from TRBV6-1 and TRBJ1-1, with TRBD1 as a possible D gene (5 bases). The length of the CDR3 is 11 residues. Germline CDR1 MNHNS, CDR2 SASEGT. Trimming took off 7 bases at V and 7 bases at J, with 10 bases between the two ends. The CDR3 nucleotides read TGTGCCAGCACAGCAGGGAATGAAGCTTTCTTT. It specifies CASTAGNEAFF.

This clonotype has a count of ten or more. The gene calls are TRBV27 and TRBJ2-3; tentatively, D is TRBD1 or TRBD2 (6 bases each). V lost 7 bases and J lost 4, with 15 bases in between. This CDR3 has 14 residues. Germline V CDR1 and CDR2: MNHEY, SMNVEV (reference sequence). CDR3 region: CASTQGGMADTQYF. CDR3 bases: TGTGCCAGCACCCAAGGGGGGATGGCAGATACGCAGTATTTT.

This chain uses TRBV12-3 or TRBV12-4 with TRBJ1-5; 10 bases map to TRBD1. V lost 5 bases, J lost 7 bases, and 2 bases stayed unmatched. The CDR3 totals 13 residues. The DNA of the CDR3 is TGTGCCAGCAGTGAGGACAGGGGGCAGCCCCAGCATTTT. Translation gives CASSEDRGQPQHF.

This clonotype was detected a few times. V gene TRBV4-1 combines with J gene TRBJ1-1; D possibly corresponds to TRBD1 (5 bases). Germline CDR1 reads MGHRA; CDR2 reads YSYEKL. CDR3 length: 14 residues. Trimming cost V 2 bases and J 1 base, with 8 bases left between them. CDR3 sequence reads: CASSQPTANTEAFF. DNA for the CDR3: TGCGCCAGCAGCCAACCGACAGCGAACACTGAAGCTTTCTTT.

The CDR3 DNA reads TGTGCCAGTAGTACCCTTCGACAGGGTAGCAATCAGCCCCAGCATTTT. It codes for CASSTLRQGSNQPQHF. This chain links TRBV19 with TRBJ1-5, with 7 bases fitting TRBD1. Germline lookup yields CDR1 LNHDA and CDR2 SQIVND (reference sequence). This CDR3 comprises 16 residues. J was trimmed by 0 bases and V by 4 bases; bases with no gene match: 6.

This clonotype was found many times. The chain couples TRBV7-3 to TRBJ2-3; TRBD2 might be the D (5 bases). CDR1 is SGHTA and CDR2 is FQGTGA in the germline V gene. V was clipped by 5 bases and J by 1 base, with 10 bases between them. This CDR3 spans 14 amino acids. The CDR3 loop reads CASSPRTRTDTQYF. DNA for the CDR3: TGTGCCAGCAGCCCAAGGACTCGCACAGATACGCAGTATTTT.